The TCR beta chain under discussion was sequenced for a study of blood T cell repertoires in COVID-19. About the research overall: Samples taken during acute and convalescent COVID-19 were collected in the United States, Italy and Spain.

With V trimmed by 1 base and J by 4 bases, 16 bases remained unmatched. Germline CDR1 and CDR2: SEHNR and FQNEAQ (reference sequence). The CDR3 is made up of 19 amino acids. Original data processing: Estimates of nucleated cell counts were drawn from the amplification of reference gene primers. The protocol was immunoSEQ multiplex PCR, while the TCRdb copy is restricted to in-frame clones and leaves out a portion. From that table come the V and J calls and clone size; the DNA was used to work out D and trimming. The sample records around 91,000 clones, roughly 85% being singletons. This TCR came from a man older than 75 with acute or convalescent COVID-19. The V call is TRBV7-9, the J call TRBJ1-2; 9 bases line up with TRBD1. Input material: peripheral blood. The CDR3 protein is CASSLGAGGGTGYSYGYTF. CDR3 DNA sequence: TGTGCCAGCAGCTTAGGGGCTGGCGGAGGGACAGGGTATTCCTATGGCTACACCTTC.